This T cell receptor beta chain comes out of a study of cytomegalovirus exposure and HLA in healthy donors (dated by TCRdb to the late 2010s). About the investigation overall: An earlier analysis of approximately 590 of the donors reported approximately 300 Gb of sequence data and 100 million to 140 million unique TCR beta sequences from about 200 million T cells. In a later genetic analysis, genome-wide SNP genotypes for about 55% of the roughly 670 donors were used, and that subset was treated as a discovery cohort. Of the roughly 400 genotyped donors, over 70% fell in the genetic ancestry cluster associated with self-reported Caucasian donors. Donor age, sex, ethnicity and CMV serostatus were collected together with the repertoire data. Because of strong linkage in the cohort, five DR-DQ haplotypes were treated as single units for association and clustering. The number of donors typed differed by locus, with 629-630 for A, B, C, DRB1 and DQB1, around 500 for DQA1, about 610 for DPA1, and around 430 for DPB1. In an earlier analysis of roughly 540 of the donors, high-throughput TCR beta sequencing was used to judge whether each TCR beta V gene segment behaved as functional or pseudogenic. To study patterns of TCR occurrence, a later analysis re-analyzed previously published TCR beta repertoires from 650 to 750 donors and added high-resolution HLA genotyping. All discovery cohort repertoires had been generated on a single sequencing platform. HLA typing included class I and class II loci at four-digit resolution. The study aimed to test whether signatures of past pathogen exposure could be identified by cataloging public T cell receptors. Rather than drawing on any new phenotypic data, the later analysis identified candidate immune exposures from TCR beta sequences and the way those sequences occurred across donors. On average, around 240,000 unique TCR beta nucleotide sequences were sequenced per donor among some 430 genotyped donors of the cohort, with 15% to 20% of those sequences being non-productive. Using immunosequencing, the study profiled T cell repertoires from about 610 subjects and related those repertoires to cytomegalovirus serostatus. A separate validation cohort of 90 to 150 different subjects was used in addition to the 666-subject first cohort. To predict cytomegalovirus infection status, the study combined high-throughput TCR immunosequencing, statistical association of individual TCRs with disease status, and machine learning. About 300 gigabases of sequencing data and tens of millions of unique TCR sequences were included in an early release covering around 650 HLA-typed donors.

Results the study describes overall, beyond this receptor: While some public TCRs were present in many individuals, most TCR sequences turned up only very rarely across donors. A later analysis associated 17,000 or so TCR beta sequences with specific HLA alleles at a false discovery rate of 0.05. An association between a missense DCLRE1C variant and V-gene and J-gene trimming of TCR beta chains was found in a later genetic analysis and replicated in an independent cohort. Because counts were too low, roughly 18 rarely observed V segments, including chromosome 9 orphons, were left out of the earlier analysis of approximately 580 of the donors. The study listed 150 to 200 TCR beta chains as associated with cytomegalovirus. Correlated functional status among segregating V segments might reflect linkage disequilibrium, but an unknown experimental factor could not be ruled out. A later genetic analysis reported fewer N-insertions in productive TCRs among donors in an Asian-associated ancestry cluster than the 666-donor mean. A further reported finding was that TCR beta sequences accurately predicted the HLA-A and HLA-B alleles for most subjects in the first cohort. Assigning TCR associations to individual alleles was difficult when HLA alleles, especially DR and DQ, strongly co-occurred. The cohort was sequenced for TCR beta chains only, and without alpha or paired-chain data the features that could be detected were limited. A later analysis reported that several top co-occurrence clusters appeared linked to parvovirus B19, influenza, CMV and Epstein-Barr virus. According to a later analysis, most CMV-associated TCR beta chains appeared to be HLA-restricted, and the HLA associations seemed to be driven largely by CMV exposure. Three of the identified cytomegalovirus-associated TCR beta chains were confirmed in vitro to be specific for cytomegalovirus antigens. A cluster of highly shared sequence variants was judged likely to represent a technical artifact of the sequencing pipeline. The presence/absence analyses assumed that sequencing depth was roughly uniform across donors, and that assumption may not be true. The classifier was reported to diagnose cytomegalovirus status with high specificity and sensitivity in both the original cohort and the validation cohort. An earlier analysis of approximately 530 of the donors showed that most TCR beta V segments appeared in productive rearrangements either about 87% or about 30% of the time, which broadly matched IMGT annotations. According to the authors, the approach could potentially be generalized to other disease states and immunological phenotypes. Because HLA typing was missing for some donors at each locus, association tests included only the typed subset. In a later analysis, the rate of TCR association differed among HLA loci, with DRB1 alleles having the most associated TCRs and HLA-C alleles having the fewest. CMV serostatus was the only immune exposure information available for the cohort. Compared with equally common non-associated chains, HLA-associated TCR beta chains in a later analysis were more clonally expanded and had lower generation probabilities. Some IMGT-functional V segments, including TRBV6-2 and TRBV6-3, could not be told apart with the 87-base-pair reads, so those segments were excluded.

The cohort was made up of 500 to 800 healthy bone marrow donors. Cohort members were all nominally healthy when sampled, although unrecorded immune exposures were likely present. The donor was CMV seronegative and belonged to the group of over 300 seronegative cohort members. Every donor gave a peripheral blood sample, and the peripheral blood mononuclear cells from that sample were used for TCR beta sequencing. The Qiagen DNeasy Blood Extraction Kit was used to extract genomic DNA from the blood cell samples. Preparation of the library involved the immunoSEQ multiplex PCR assay. For the multiplex PCR, a mixture combining 60 forward primers for TCR Vbeta segments and 13 reverse primers for TCR Jbeta segments was used. The CDR3 region of rearranged TCR beta genes was amplified from genomic DNA by a multiplex PCR assay. Amplified TCR beta libraries were sequenced as 87-base-pair reads on the Illumina HiSeq System. Under the source paper's analysis protocol: A later analysis counted 75 million to 100 million unique TCR beta chains across the 666 repertoires, and around 12 million of these chains were shared by at least two donors. Raw reads were error-corrected and collapsed into unique sequences by a nearest-neighbor algorithm in which closely related sequences were merged to remove PCR and sequencing errors. V, D and J gene segments were assigned by aligning CDR3 sequences to IMGT reference sequences. For a sequence to be retained, a match of at least six nucleotides was required to both a V gene segment and a J gene segment. Rearrangements were classified as productive when the CDR3 lacked stop codons and remained in frame with V and J, and all other rearrangements were classified as non-productive. Following IMGT convention, CDR3 was defined as the stretch from the second conserved V-encoded cysteine to the conserved J-encoded phenylalanine. Sequences without an unambiguous match to a single V gene segment were excluded from the earlier analysis of a few hundred of the donors. An earlier analysis of a few hundred of the donors called V segments functional above 56.7% productive rearrangements and segregating when the between-donor standard deviation exceeded 5%. A statistical classification framework was built for diagnosing cytomegalovirus status from the catalog of TCR beta chain sequences. V and J gene assignment, in a later analysis, came from comparing TCR nucleotide sequences with IMGT/GENE-DB human TR gene sequences. The TCRdist pipeline was used in a later analysis to assign CDR3 sequences and most-parsimonious VDJ recombination scenarios. In a later analysis, each TCR beta chain was defined by its CDR3 amino acid sequence together with its V-gene family, and reads lacking a unique V-gene family were excluded. As a way to deal with suspected cross-contamination and a sequencing artifact, a later analysis dropped 450 to 600 nucleotide sequences that were highly shared and had low generation probability. For each public chain, a later analysis derived a clonal expansion index from normalized ranks of inferred template counts within each repertoire. In a later analysis, generation probabilities were computed with a VDJ recombination model fitted to out-of-frame rearrangements, and the resulting probabilities were checked against IGoR. In a later analysis, hypergeometric tests were used to score TCR-TCR, TCR-HLA and TCR-CMV co-occurrence, with a repertoire-size bias correction applied to TCR pairs. False discovery rates were estimated in a later analysis by permuting HLA or CMV assignments 20 times. In a later analysis, co-occurring TCRs were grouped with DBSCAN, and TCRdist sequence similarity was added when clustering was performed within HLA-allele-positive subsets. Co-occurrence clustering excluded repertoires with fewer than 30,000 or more than 120,000 public chains, plus five with anomalous nucleotide sharing. Here the immuneACCESS table is served through TCRdb, limited to in-frame sequences with V and J called. Missing clones are a known gap in these copies; in checked studies unresolved V genes cover under half, and the rest lacks a known reason. The DNA was the basis for D and trimming; V, J and clone size are from that table. In all, the sample holds a few hundred thousand clones, and 70% to 85% of those were seen once. The top ten constitute about 0.58% of the sample.

CDR1 GTSNPN and CDR2 SVGIG are derived from the germline V gene (reference sequence). V is clipped by 6 bases and J by 8 bases, and the sequence between their germline boundaries is 13 bases long. Measured from the cysteine to the phenylalanine, the CDR3 is 11 residues long. Just CDR3 DNA is preserved here, 33 bases in frame from base 1. As concerns this clone: It has no known antigen specificity. Base-call qualities are not available, and no considerably larger clone is one nucleotide away.

Specimen: PBMCs. The receptor was isolated from a woman between 40 and 55 years old in good health and CMV-seronegative. Recombination connected TRBV30 to TRBJ1-2; the D segment could be TRBD1, given 6 matching bases. The CDR3 region: CACKGGQGYTF. The bases read TGTGCCTGTAAGGGGGGGCAGGGCTACACCTTC.